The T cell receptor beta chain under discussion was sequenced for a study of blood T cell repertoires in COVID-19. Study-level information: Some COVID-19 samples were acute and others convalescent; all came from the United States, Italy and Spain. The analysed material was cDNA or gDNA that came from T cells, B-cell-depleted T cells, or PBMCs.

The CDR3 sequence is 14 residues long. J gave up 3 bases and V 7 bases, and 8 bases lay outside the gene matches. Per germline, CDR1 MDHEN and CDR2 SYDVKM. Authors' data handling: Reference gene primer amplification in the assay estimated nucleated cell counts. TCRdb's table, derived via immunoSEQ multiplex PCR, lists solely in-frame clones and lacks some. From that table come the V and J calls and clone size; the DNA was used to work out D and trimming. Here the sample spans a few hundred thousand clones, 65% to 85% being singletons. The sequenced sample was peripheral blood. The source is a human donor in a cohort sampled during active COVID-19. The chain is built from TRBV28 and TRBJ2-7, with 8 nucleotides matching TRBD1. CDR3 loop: CASTRTGTVYEQYF. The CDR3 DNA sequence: TGTGCCAGCACCCGGACAGGGACCGTCTACGAGCAGTACTTC.